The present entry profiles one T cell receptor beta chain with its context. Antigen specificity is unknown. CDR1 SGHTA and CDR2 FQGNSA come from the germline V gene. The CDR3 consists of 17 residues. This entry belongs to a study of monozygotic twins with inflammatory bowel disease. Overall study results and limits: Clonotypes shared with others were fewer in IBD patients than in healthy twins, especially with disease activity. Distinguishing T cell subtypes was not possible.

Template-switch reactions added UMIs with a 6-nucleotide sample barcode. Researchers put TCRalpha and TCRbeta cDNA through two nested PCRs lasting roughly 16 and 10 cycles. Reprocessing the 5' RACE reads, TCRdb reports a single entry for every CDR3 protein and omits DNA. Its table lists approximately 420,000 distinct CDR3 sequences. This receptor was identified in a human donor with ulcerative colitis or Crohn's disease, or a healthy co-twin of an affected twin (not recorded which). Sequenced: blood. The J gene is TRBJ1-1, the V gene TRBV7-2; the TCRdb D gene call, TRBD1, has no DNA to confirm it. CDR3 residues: CASRDRGRERGNTEAFF.